These T cell receptor beta chains were read from a single sample in a study of cytomegalovirus exposure and HLA in healthy donors. Profiling relied on immunoSEQ multiplex PCR, and the TCRdb table lists in-frame clones only, not all of them. The sample includes under 200,000 clones, 60% to 75% seen only once; the top ten take just under 3%. The sequencing input was PBMCs. The receptors shown here come from a woman aged 45-59 years in good health and CMV-seropositive. CDR3s include the opening cysteine and the closing phenylalanine or tryptophan. A D gene is named only where the DNA matches it firmly. Expanded clones get a size class; other rows say once, few or many, or leave the size out.

CDR3aa: CASTLTGDGATEAFF; CDR3nt: TGTGCCAGCACCTTAACAGGGGACGGGGCCACTGAAGCTTTCTTT; abundance: NA; j_gene: TRBJ1-1; d_gene: TRBD1; v_gene: TRBV7-9
CDR3aa: CASSLEGTRLASDTQYF; CDR3nt: TGTGCCAGCAGCTTAGAGGGGACGAGACTAGCTTCAGATACGCAGTATTTT; abundance: NA; j_gene: TRBJ2-3; d_gene: TRBD2; v_gene: TRBV7-9
CDR3aa: CASSLEPGATLHF; CDR3nt: TGTGCCAGCAGCTTAGAGCCTGGAGCCACCCTCCACTTT; abundance: NA; j_gene: TRBJ1-6; d_gene: NA; v_gene: TRBV7-2
CDR3aa: CAITEEGYGYTF; CDR3nt: TGTGCCATCACCGAGGAGGGATATGGCTACACCTTC; abundance: NA; j_gene: TRBJ1-2; d_gene: NA; v_gene: TRBV10-3
CDR3aa: CASSWTTTNEKLFF; CDR3nt: TGCGCCAGCAGTTGGACAACAACTAATGAAAAACTGTTTTTT; abundance: NA; j_gene: TRBJ1-4; d_gene: NA; v_gene: TRBV5-1
CDR3aa: CASSLSPYGGAVDTQYF; CDR3nt: TGTGCCAGCAGCCTCTCCCCCTACGGGGGGGCAGTAGATACGCAGTATTTT; abundance: NA; j_gene: TRBJ2-3; d_gene: TRBD2; v_gene: TRBV13
CDR3aa: CASSEARGPDTQYF; CDR3nt: TGTGCCAGCAGTGAAGCTAGGGGCCCAGATACGCAGTATTTT; abundance: NA; j_gene: TRBJ2-3; d_gene: NA; v_gene: TRBV2
CDR3aa: CASSFTSGEETQYF; CDR3nt: TGCGCCAGCAGCTTTACTAGCGGGGAAGAGACCCAGTACTTC; abundance: NA; j_gene: TRBJ2-5; d_gene: TRBD2; v_gene: TRBV5-1
CDR3aa: CASRAGRIIYF; CDR3nt: TGTGCCAGCAGGGCGGGGAGAATAATATATTTT; abundance: few; j_gene: TRBJ1-3; d_gene: NA; v_gene: TRBV6-1
CDR3aa: CASSWAGGNYGYTF; CDR3nt: TGTGCCAGCAGCTGGGCAGGGGGAAACTATGGCTACACCTTC; abundance: NA; j_gene: TRBJ1-2; d_gene: TRBD1; v_gene: TRBV11-2
CDR3aa: CASSPGTSGGLHNEQFF; CDR3nt: TGTGCCAGCAGCCCGGGGACTAGCGGGGGGCTCCACAATGAGCAGTTCTTC; abundance: NA; j_gene: TRBJ2-1; d_gene: TRBD2; v_gene: TRBV11-3
CDR3aa: CASSRDRGHTEAFF; CDR3nt: TGTGCCAGCTCCCGGGACAGGGGGCACACTGAAGCTTTCTTT; abundance: NA; j_gene: TRBJ1-1; d_gene: TRBD1; v_gene: TRBV5-6
CDR3aa: CASSPPGGGNQPQHF; CDR3nt: TGTGCCAGCTCACCACCGGGGGGGGGTAATCAGCCCCAGCATTTT; abundance: NA; j_gene: TRBJ1-5; d_gene: NA; v_gene: TRBV18
CDR3aa: CASSYSENYGYTF; CDR3nt: TGTGCCAGCAGTTACTCGGAGAACTATGGCTACACCTTC; abundance: NA; j_gene: TRBJ1-2; d_gene: NA; v_gene: TRBV6-5
CDR3aa: CASSEQGRGNQPQHF; CDR3nt: TGTGCCAGCAGTGAACAGGGGAGGGGAAATCAGCCCCAGCATTTT; abundance: NA; j_gene: TRBJ1-5; d_gene: NA; v_gene: TRBV2
CDR3aa: CASSFLAGRETQYF; CDR3nt: TGTGCCAGCAGTTTCTTAGCTGGTAGGGAGACCCAGTACTTC; abundance: once; j_gene: TRBJ2-5; d_gene: NA; v_gene: TRBV27